A single sample is the source of the 10 T cell receptor beta chains below, sequenced in a study of early T cells in non-severe SARS-CoV-2 infection. TCRdb re-called the 5' RACE reads with MiXCR, one entry per CDR3 protein. The top ten clones hold approximately 1.3% of a sample with under 100,000 distinct CDR3 sequences, approximately 13% of them seen once. Sequencing used whole blood. These TCRs come from an adult who was a healthcare worker with PCR-confirmed SARS-CoV-2 infection or an uninfected control (not recorded which).

This clonotype was recorded many times. This sequence joins TRBV7-2 and TRBJ2-3; D unclear. The CDR3 runs to 15 residues. Trimming took 5 bases from V and 2 from J, leaving 14 bases between them. From germline, CDR1 is SGHTA and CDR2 FQGNSA. The CDR3 DNA reads TGTGCCAGCAGCCGTGGGGTCAGGACCACAGATACGCAGTATTTT. Encoded protein: CASSRGVRTTDTQYF.

This clonotype showed up just a few times. The chain links TRBV7-2 to TRBJ2-3; no reliable D call. V was cut by 2 bases and J by 2 bases, with 8 bases left in between. This CDR3 has 14 amino acids. Germline CDR1 reads SGHTA; CDR2 reads FQGNSA. The CDR3, as DNA: TGTGCCAGCAGCTTAATGTTGCCCACAGATACGCAGTATTTT. As protein: CASSLMLPTDTQYF.

This clonotype was recorded many times. The chain has TRBV4-3 and TRBJ2-2; D is unclear. Trimming pared 3 bases from V and 2 bases from J, leaving 13 bases between. The CDR3 loop spans 16 amino acids. Per germline, CDR1 LGHNA and CDR2 YSLEER. The CDR3 region is CASSQDRVFNTGELFF. The CDR3 DNA reads as TGCGCCAGCAGCCAGGACCGGGTCTTCAACACCGGGGAGCTGTTTTTT.

The sample holds many counts of this clonotype. The rearrangement uses TRBV7-9 and TRBJ2-2; D call uncertain. The CDR3 has 13 residues. Germline-derived CDR1 and CDR2 are SEHNR and FQNEAQ (reference sequence). V lost 8 bases and J 0 bases, leaving 7 bases between the germline ends. CDR3 sequence (DNA): TGTGCCAGCGGAGAAACGAACACCGGGGAGCTGTTTTTT. It yields the protein CASGETNTGELFF. Drawing the rest from reference TRBV7-9 and TRBJ2-2, the complete variable domain is DTGVSQNPRHKITKRGQNVTFRCDPISEHNRLYWYRQTLGQGPEFLTYFQNEAQLEKSRLLSDRFSAERPKGSFSTLEIQRTEQGDSAMYLCASGETNTGELFFGEGSRLTVL.

The chain couples TRBV2 to TRBJ1-1; the D is unclear. The germline CDR1 and CDR2 sequences are SNHLY and FYNNEI. Trimming took 7 bases from V and 4 from J, leaving 4 bases between them. The CDR3 contains 10 residues. The CDR3 is CASIRTEAFF. CDR3 DNA: TGTGCCAGCATTCGCACTGAAGCTTTCTTT.

The J gene is TRBJ2-7, the V gene TRBV7-9; D is ambiguous. Germline-derived CDR1 and CDR2 are SEHNR and FQNEAQ (reference sequence). Trimming removed 6 bases from V and 3 bases from J, with 9 bases in between. CDR3 length: 12 amino acids. The CDR3 protein is CASRTAHYEQYF. DNA of the CDR3: TGTGCCAGCAGAACGGCTCACTACGAGCAGTACTTC.

Only a few counts were recorded for this clonotype. The rearrangement joins TRBV7-9 to TRBJ2-3, with 8 bases identical to TRBD2. The CDR3 totals 14 residues. CDR1 and CDR2 (germline): SEHNR, FQNEAQ (reference sequence). J gave up 3 bases and V 5 bases, and 4 bases lay outside the gene matches. The CDR3 DNA reads TGTGCCAGCAGCCCGGGACTAGTAACAGATACGCAGTATTTT. The encoded protein is CASSPGLVTDTQYF.

The gene calls are TRBV4-3 and TRBJ2-1; no definite D call. From germline, CDR1 is LGHNA and CDR2 YSLEER. Trimming left V 4 bases short and J 6 bases short, with 16 bases between. There are 15 residues in the CDR3. Here the CDR3 reads CASSPRALGFNEQFF. In DNA form, the CDR3 reads TGCGCCAGCAGCCCAAGGGCTCTGGGGTTCAATGAGCAGTTCTTC.

This clonotype turned up a few times. The chain links TRBV20-1 to TRBJ1-1; 9 bases are shared with TRBD1. V dropped 2 bases and J dropped 5; count of bases not matched to a gene: 9. The CDR3 is made up of 15 amino acids. Germline-derived CDR1 and CDR2 are DFQATT and SNEGSKA (reference sequence). CDR3 DNA sequence: TGCAGTGCTAGAAGGGAGGGGACAGGGAGAACTGAAGCTTTCTTT. Translated: CSARREGTGRTEAFF.

V is TRBV3-2 and J is TRBJ2-7; TRBD2 was called by the table and not checked on the DNA. TRBV3-2 is designated a pseudogene. The CDR3 is 16 amino acids. The CDR3 here is CASSQDGRGAHYEQYF. The CDR3 DNA is TGTGCCAGCAGCCAAGATGGGCGGGGGGCCCACTACGAGCAGTACTTC.